This entry is about one T cell receptor (beta chain). Residents of 24 US areas, aged about 18 to 89 years, made up the participants. Participants were placed into cohorts based on the clinical history they reported. Sequenced by immunoSEQ multiplex PCR; TCRdb stores in-frame clones only, minus some. The table shows under 200,000 clones, with roughly 90% occurring only once. This sample is part of a study of blood T cell repertoires in COVID-19. Overall study context: Collection of acute and convalescent COVID-19 samples took place in the United States, Italy and Spain.

CDR1 is LGHDT, CDR2 YNNKEL, per germline (reference sequence). The CDR3 runs to 17 residues. Losses at the gene ends were 4 bases for V and 6 bases for J; bases not matched to a gene: 9. The gene calls are TRBV3-1 (or the pseudogene TRBV3-2) and TRBJ2-7; 16 bases fit TRBD2. This TCR came from a woman in her late teens or twenties who had recovered from COVID-19. Specimen: PBMCs or T cells enriched from blood (not recorded which). The CDR3 region has the DNA TGTGCCAGCAGCCCACAACCGGGACTAGCGGGGGGGTTCGAGCAGTACTTC. Its protein product is CASSPQPGLAGGFEQYF.